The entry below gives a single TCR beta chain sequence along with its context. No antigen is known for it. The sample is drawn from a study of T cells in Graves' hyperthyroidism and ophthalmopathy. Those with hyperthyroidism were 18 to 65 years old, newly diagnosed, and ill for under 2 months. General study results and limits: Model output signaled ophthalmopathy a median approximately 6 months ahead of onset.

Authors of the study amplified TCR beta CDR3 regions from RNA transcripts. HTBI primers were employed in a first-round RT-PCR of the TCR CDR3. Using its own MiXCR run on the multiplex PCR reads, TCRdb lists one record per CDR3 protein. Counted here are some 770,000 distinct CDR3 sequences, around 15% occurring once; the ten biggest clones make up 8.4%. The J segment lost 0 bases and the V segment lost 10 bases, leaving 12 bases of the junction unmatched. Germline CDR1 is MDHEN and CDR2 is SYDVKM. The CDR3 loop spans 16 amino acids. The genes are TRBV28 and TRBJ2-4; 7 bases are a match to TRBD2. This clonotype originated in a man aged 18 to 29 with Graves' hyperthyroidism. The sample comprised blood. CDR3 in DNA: TGTGCCACCTCTTTGGAGGGAGGGCCAGCCAAAAACATTCAGTACTTC. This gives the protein CATSLEGGPAKNIQYF.